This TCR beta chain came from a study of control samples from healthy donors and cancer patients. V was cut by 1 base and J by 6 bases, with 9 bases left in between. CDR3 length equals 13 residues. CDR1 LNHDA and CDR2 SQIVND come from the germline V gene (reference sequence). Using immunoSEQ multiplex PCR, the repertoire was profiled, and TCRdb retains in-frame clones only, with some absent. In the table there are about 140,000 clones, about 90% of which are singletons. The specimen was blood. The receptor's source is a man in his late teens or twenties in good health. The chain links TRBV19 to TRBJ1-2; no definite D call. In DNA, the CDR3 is TGTGCCAGTAGTATAGCCGACTTGGATGGCTACACCTTC. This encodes CASSIADLDGYTF.